The 30 T cell receptor beta chains reported below all come from one sample, sequenced in a study of blood T cell repertoires in COVID-19. Sequencing used immunoSEQ multiplex PCR; TCRdb keeps in-frame clones, though not all of them. Of roughly 100,000 clones listed, roughly 87% are singletons. The sequenced material came from peripheral blood. These receptor sequences come from a woman in her forties or fifties with COVID-19, enrolled during active disease.

V and J are TRBV2 and TRBJ2-7, with 10 bases fitting TRBD1. The trim removed 10 bases at V and 2 bases at J, leaving 5 bases unmatched. The CDR3 runs 13 residues. The germline CDR1 and CDR2 sequences are SNHLY and FYNNEI. The CDR3 DNA is TGTGCCACCGCCGGGACAGGGGCCTACGAGCAGTACTTC. It codes for CATAGTGAYEQYF.

The chain recombines TRBV2 with TRBJ1-5, with TRBD1 as a possible D gene (5 bases). Per the germline V gene, CDR1 is SNHLY and CDR2 is FYNNEI. Trimming took 5 bases from V and 0 from J, leaving 11 bases between them. The CDR3 has 15 amino acids. The CDR3 here is CASSSGPYSNQPQHF. Here the CDR3 DNA reads TGTGCCAGCAGTTCAGGGCCCTATAGCAATCAGCCCCAGCATTTT.

This chain joins TRBV7-6 and TRBJ2-3; TRBD2 matches at 11 bases. The CDR3 runs 16 residues. Germline V gives CDR1 SGHVS, CDR2 FNYEAQ. Trimming cost V 5 bases and J 5 bases; bases outside gene matches: 9. The CDR3 protein is CASSLLAGGSIDTQYF. CDR3 DNA: TGTGCCAGCAGCCTCCTAGCGGGGGGTTCCATAGATACGCAGTATTTT.

This chain links TRBV6-4 with TRBJ1-2; D is unclear. Germline V CDR1 and CDR2: MRHNA, SNTAGT. V dropped 4 bases and J dropped 1 base, with 7 bases sitting between them. The CDR3 length is 13 residues. The CDR3 region has the DNA TGTGCCAGCAGTGCCGGGAGTAACTATGGCTACACCTTC. As protein: CASSAGSNYGYTF.

This chain links TRBV2 with TRBJ1-1, with TRBD1 matching 10 bases. The length of the CDR3 is 17 residues. J gave up 3 bases and V 2 bases, and 9 bases lay outside the gene matches. Germline assignment: CDR1 SNHLY and CDR2 FYNNEI. CDR3 sequence reads: CASSESPGQGKDTEAFF. The CDR3 DNA sequence: TGTGCCAGCAGTGAATCGCCGGGACAGGGGAAGGACACTGAAGCTTTCTTT. The variable domain in full, completed from reference TRBV2 and TRBJ1-1, reads EPEVTQTPSHQVTQMGQEVILRCVPISNHLYFYWYRQILGQKVEFLVSFYNNEISEKSEIFDDQFSVERPDGSNFTLKIRSTKLEDSAMYFCASSESPGQGKDTEAFFGQGTRLTVV.

The CDR3: CAWTVAGGLDTQYF. The CDR3 nucleotides read TGTGCCTGGACCGTAGCGGGGGGGCTTGATACGCAGTATTTT. This rearrangement joins TRBV30 to TRBJ2-3; 11 bases line up with TRBD2. The germline V gene has CDR1 GTSNPN and CDR2 SVGIG (reference sequence). With 4 bases clipped from V and 6 bases from J, the junction kept 6 bases outside the gene matches. CDR3 size: 14 residues.

J is TRBJ1-5 and V is TRBV27, with TRBD1 matching 11 bases. CDR3 length: 15 amino acids. V lost 7 bases to trimming and J lost 6 bases; unmatched junction nucleotides: 8. Germline V CDR1 and CDR2: MNHEY, SMNVEV (reference sequence). This CDR3 is CASTPGTGGTQPQHF. The DNA for the CDR3 is TGTGCCAGCACCCCAGGGACAGGGGGGACTCAGCCCCAGCATTTT.

The chain joins TRBV29-1 to TRBJ1-2; D unresolved. The CDR3 totals 15 residues. V lost 2 bases to trimming and J lost 3 bases, with 16 bases between them. Germline lookup yields CDR1 SQVTM and CDR2 ANQGSEA. CDR3 bases: TGCAGCGTTGAATCCCGGCAGGTGGAGGACTATGGCTACACCTTC. It is translated as CSVESRQVEDYGYTF.

The chain is built from TRBV5-4 and TRBJ1-2; the D gene is possibly TRBD1 (5 bases). Germline-derived CDR1 and CDR2 are SGHNT and YYREEE (reference sequence). Trimming pared 4 bases from V and 2 bases from J, leaving 18 bases between. CDR3 length: 16 residues. The CDR3: CASSPDGGYGNYGYTF. The CDR3 coding sequence is TGTGCCAGCAGCCCAGACGGGGGGTACGGCAACTATGGCTACACCTTC.

The chain combines TRBV28 with TRBJ2-7, with 7 positions matching TRBD1. This CDR3 contains 16 residues. V lost 4 bases, J lost 1 base, and 10 bases stayed unmatched. The germline V gene has CDR1 MDHEN and CDR2 SYDVKM. This chain's CDR3 is CASSSPTTGNSYEQYF. Written as DNA, the CDR3 is TGTGCCAGCAGTTCCCCGACGACAGGGAATTCCTACGAGCAGTACTTC.

This clone was detected once. The chain carries TRBV9 and TRBJ2-5; 11 bases are shared with TRBD2. The CDR3 is 15 amino acids. V lost 6 bases to trimming and J lost 5 bases; unmatched junction nucleotides: 9. Germline lookup yields CDR1 SGDLS and CDR2 YYNGEE. CDR3 DNA: TGTGCCAGCACTCTTAGCGGGGGGGCCGGCGAGACCCAGTACTTC. Translated, it gives CASTLSGGAGETQYF.

The V and J genes are TRBV28 and TRBJ2-7, with D tentatively TRBD2 (5 bases). V lost 5 bases to trimming and J lost 6 bases, with 11 bases between them. CDR1 and CDR2 (germline): MDHEN, SYDVKM. The length of the CDR3 is 12 residues. CDR3: CASSRPRGEQYF. The CDR3 DNA follows: TGTGCCAGCAGTCGGCCCCGGGGCGAGCAGTACTTC.

The V and J genes are TRBV29-1 and TRBJ2-1, with 10 bases that match TRBD2. The germline V gene encodes CDR1 SQVTM and CDR2 ANQGSEA. This CDR3 is 16 amino acids long. J gave up 7 bases and V 3 bases, and 12 bases lay outside the gene matches. In DNA form, the CDR3 reads TGCAGCGTTGAGAATTGGGTAGCGGGGGGTGGAAATGAGCAGTTCTTC. This encodes CSVENWVAGGGNEQFF.

The chain uses TRBV27 and TRBJ2-1; 8 positions match TRBD2. The ends lost 6 bases at V and 10 bases at J; junction bases unmatched: 5. This CDR3 comprises 12 residues. Germline V gene sequence: CDR1 MNHEY, CDR2 SMNVEV (reference sequence). The DNA for the CDR3 is TGTGCCAGCAGGAGTTTAGCGGGAGAGCAGTTCTTC. Its protein is CASRSLAGEQFF.

This chain connects TRBV7-9 to TRBJ1-4; D gene uncertain. The CDR3 runs 17 residues. V lost 5 bases and J 0 bases, leaving 16 bases between the germline ends. Germline V lookup: CDR1 SEHNR, CDR2 FQNEAQ (reference sequence). Written as DNA, the CDR3 is TGTGCCAGCAGCCCGGGCTCTGGGAGCGCAACTAATGAAAAACTGTTTTTT. Its protein is CASSPGSGSATNEKLFF.

In its sample, this clone was seen a few times. The V call is TRBV19, the J call TRBJ2-5; D perhaps matches TRBD2 (6 bases). The CDR3 loop spans 13 amino acids. The V end lost 11 bases, the J end lost 4 bases, and 17 bases lay between the germline ends. Germline values: CDR1 LNHDA, CDR2 SQIVND (reference sequence). DNA of the CDR3: TGTGCCGGGGGGAGAGGGTTTCGAGAGACCCAGTACTTC. Translating it yields CAGGRGFRETQYF.

This clone was counted only a few times. This chain uses TRBV6-5 with TRBJ1-1, with a tentative D call TRBD1 (5 bases). This CDR3 region has 13 residues. V was cut by 5 bases and J by 1 base, with 8 bases left in between. Germline CDR1 is MNHEY and CDR2 is SVGAGI. This CDR3 reads CASSTQENTEAFF. The DNA for the CDR3 is TGTGCCAGCAGTACACAGGAGAACACTGAAGCTTTCTTT.

The V and J genes are TRBV5-4 and TRBJ2-3, with 10 bases aligning to TRBD2. The CDR3 consists of 12 residues. The junction had 1 base not matched to a gene; V was cut back by 3 bases and J by 9 bases. Germline V CDR1 and CDR2: SGHNT, YYREEE (reference sequence). CDR3 sequence (DNA): TGTGCCAGCAGCTCACTAGCGGGAACGCAGTATTTT. Encoded protein: CASSSLAGTQYF.

V usage is TRBV30 and J usage is TRBJ2-3; D ambiguous. Germline V CDR1 and CDR2: GTSNPN, SVGIG (reference sequence). The CDR3 is made up of 13 amino acids. V lost 5 bases, J lost 2 bases, and 11 bases lay in between. The CDR3 nucleotides read TGTGCCTGGTGCTCGAGGAACACAGATACGCAGTATTTT. Translated: CAWCSRNTDTQYF.

The genes are TRBV7-6 and TRBJ1-5; D is unresolved. Trimming removed 0 bases at V and 6 bases at J, with 6 bases between. This CDR3 is 13 amino acids long. CDR1 SGHVS and CDR2 FNYEAQ come from the germline V gene. Written as DNA, the CDR3 is TGTGCCAGCAGCTTAGCCCTATTTCAGCCCCAGCATTTT. Amino acid sequence: CASSLALFQPQHF.

The rearrangement joins TRBV9 to TRBJ2-5; 9 nucleotides agree with TRBD2. V shed 3 bases and J 5 bases; nucleotides not matched to a gene: 5. CDR1 and CDR2 (germline): SGDLS, YYNGEE. This CDR3 region has 14 residues. CDR3 sequence: CASSAGLAAETQYF. The CDR3 DNA sequence: TGTGCCAGCAGCGCGGGACTAGCTGCCGAGACCCAGTACTTC.

V is TRBV19 and J is TRBJ2-1, with TRBD2 as a possible D gene (6 bases). Trimming left V 6 bases short and J 10 bases short, with 13 bases between. Germline values: CDR1 LNHDA, CDR2 SQIVND (reference sequence). The CDR3 consists of 12 residues. CDR3 amino acids: CASRWAAGEQFF. DNA for the CDR3: TGTGCCAGTAGATGGGCGGCGGGGGAGCAGTTCTTC.

The chain uses TRBV6-2 or TRBV6-3 and TRBJ2-5; tentative D call: TRBD2 (6 bases). This CDR3 contains 15 residues. The V gene's germline CDR1 is MNHEY and CDR2 SVGEGT. V lost 6 bases to trimming and J lost 4 bases, with 18 bases between them. The CDR3, as DNA: TGTGCCAGCAGCACCAGGCGGCGGGGCACAGAGACCCAGTACTTC. It yields the protein CASSTRRRGTETQYF.

The genes are TRBV30 and TRBJ2-3, with a possible D match to TRBD2 (5 bases). Trimming took off 0 bases at V and 10 bases at J, with 8 bases between the two ends. The CDR3 contains 11 residues. Germline loops: CDR1 GTSNPN, CDR2 SVGIG (reference sequence). CDR3 loop: CAWSVMRAQYF. The CDR3 DNA is TGTGCCTGGAGTGTAATGAGGGCGCAGTATTTT. The full variable domain, rest sourced from reference TRBV30 and TRBJ2-3, is SQTIHQWPATLVQPVGSPLSLECTVEGTSNPNLYWYRQAAGRGLQLLFYSVGIGQISSEVPQNLSASRPQDRQFILSSKKLLLSDSGFYLCAWSVMRAQYFGPGTRLTVL.

The J gene is TRBJ1-1, the V gene TRBV3-1 (or the pseudogene TRBV3-2); no definite D call. V was shortened by 5 bases and J by 2 bases, with 12 bases between the two germline ends. CDR1 LGHDT and CDR2 YNNKEL come from the germline V gene (reference sequence). The CDR3 is 14 amino acids. CDR3 sequence: CASSFNRGNTEAFF. The CDR3 DNA is TGTGCCAGCAGCTTCAACCGGGGAAACACTGAAGCTTTCTTT.

V is TRBV25-1 and J is TRBJ2-7, with TRBD2 identical over 7 bases. From germline, CDR1 is MGHDK and CDR2 SYGVNS. This CDR3 region has 12 residues. V dropped 8 bases and J dropped 6; count of bases not matched to a gene: 7. CDR3 sequence (DNA): TGTGCCAGCCGAGGGAGGGGCGGCGAGCAGTACTTC. It encodes CASRGRGGEQYF.

This chain uses TRBV9 with TRBJ2-1, with TRBD2 matching 10 bases. V was pared by 0 bases and J by 10 bases, with 10 bases of the junction left unmatched. CDR3 size: 16 residues. Germline assignment: CDR1 SGDLS and CDR2 YYNGEE. The CDR3 DNA reads TGTGCCAGCAGCGTAGAAAAGCGGGGGGGCTTCTGGGAGCAGTTCTTC. Residues: CASSVEKRGGFWEQFF. Combining the CDR3 with reference TRBV9 and TRBJ2-1 gives the whole variable domain DSGVTQTPKHLITATGQRVTLRCSPRSGDLSVYWYQQSLDQGLQFLIQYYNGEERAKGNILERFSAQQFPDLHSELNLSSLELGDSALYFCASSVEKRGGFWEQFFGPGTRLTVL.

This clone was counted a single time. The rearrangement joins TRBV4-3 to TRBJ1-1; D uncertain. This CDR3 has 13 residues. The V and J ends lost 0 bases and 6 bases respectively, with 8 bases between them. Germline V CDR1 and CDR2: LGHNA, YSLEER. In DNA, the CDR3 is TGCGCCAGCAGCCAAGAGGGAGATGCTGAAGCTTTCTTT. This translates into CASSQEGDAEAFF.

The chain uses TRBV15 and TRBJ2-1; TRBD1 matches 7 bases. The ends lost 3 bases at V and 4 bases at J; junction bases unmatched: 6. This CDR3 has 15 residues. Germline-derived CDR1 and CDR2 are LNHNV and YYDKDF (reference sequence). For the CDR3, the DNA is TGTGCCACCAGCAGCGACAGGGTGGTTTACAATGAGCAGTTCTTC. Its translation is CATSSDRVVYNEQFF.

The chain couples TRBV7-9 to TRBJ2-1, with 10 bases identical to TRBD1. V lost 1 base and J lost 2; bases outside the gene matches: 5. CDR3 length equals 17 residues. Germline V gene sequence: CDR1 SEHNR, CDR2 FQNEAQ (reference sequence). The CDR3 bases are TGTGCCAGCAGCTTAGTGTGGGACAGGGGAACCTACAATGAGCAGTTCTTC. It codes for CASSLVWDRGTYNEQFF.